This TCR beta chain originates from a study of TIL therapy for anti-PD-1-resistant metastatic lung cancer (dated by TCRdb to about 2021). Concerning the study at large: Tumors were harvested prior to any PD-1/PD-L1 blockade, after which nivolumab was administered to patients, and lymphodepletion, expanded TIL infusion and IL-2 were given to patients who progressed. T cell receptor beta sequencing of tumor and peripheral blood was used to follow clonotypes across the tumor, the expanded TIL product and serial blood samples. The cohort was composed predominantly of lung adenocarcinoma, with four EGFR-mutant and two ALK-rearranged tumors included, and half of patients were identified as current or former smokers. Among the enrolled patients, the median age was approximately 56 years (range about 35-75), and the median tumor PD-L1 proportion score was around 6%. A median non-synonymous tumor mutation burden of about 1.6 mutations per megabase was determined across the cohort by whole-exome sequencing.

In light of the paper, this sample's time point label describes: pre-treatment sample, taken before nivolumab and TIL therapy. Between October 2017 and January 2020, a dual-center phase I trial enrolled adults who had stage 4 NSCLC. Samples came from a single-arm, open-label phase I trial of tumor-infiltrating lymphocyte therapy with nivolumab in advanced non-small cell lung cancer. Blood mononuclear cells were isolated from EDTA tubes by Ficoll gradient and were snap-frozen as pellets, and DNA was extracted with a Qiagen mini-prep kit. Worth noting for this clone: Its antigen remains undetermined. No much larger clone exists at a distance of one base, and base qualities are not known.

Using bias-controlled multiplex PCR with the immunoSEQ v3 hsTCRB kit, the TCR beta CDR3 regions were amplified from genomic DNA. TCR libraries were sequenced on an Illumina NextSeq 500 to approximately 2 million read pairs for survey level or roughly 4.5-6 million for deep level. For the original study's pipeline: V, D and J genes were assigned, non-productive sequences were removed, and clonality was reported by immunoSEQ Analyzer software. To compare repertoires between infused TIL and blood, productive Simpson clonality was used along with the Morisita overlap index of productive TRB rearrangements. For each clone in blood, the absolute clonotype count was estimated by multiplying the lymphocyte count by the CD3+ fraction and by the clone's productive frequency. TCRdb holds this immuneACCESS table with in-frame rearrangements only. Some clones are missing; in checked studies, unresolved V genes explain under half, and the rest has no known cause. V and J calls and clone size are given by that table; D and trimming were obtained from the DNA. The sample table holds nearly 60,000 clones, of which roughly 70% were seen once. The ten largest make up around 1.9% of the sample.

The CDR3 runs 15 amino acids, cysteine and phenylalanine included. The sequence is cut down to CDR3 DNA, 45 bases in frame from base 1. Germline trimming amounts to 5 bases on V and 8 bases on J, with 9 as the count of junction bases outside the gene matches. CDR1 and CDR2 were assigned from the germline V gene as SGHAT and FQNNGV. Study-level results and caveats: Infused TIL clonotypes partially replaced the baseline peripheral repertoire then decayed over months, with no apparent association between persistence and response. The cohort was highly selected, including more treatment-naive, never-smoker and oncogene-addicted patients than is typical, which limits generalizability. The study protocol defined all tumor marker inferences as exploratory.

The clonotype was recovered from a person between 25 and 80 years old with non-small cell lung cancer. This chain joins TRBV11-2 to TRBJ2-1; the junction holds 10 bases that match TRBD1. The input for sequencing was blood, taken at baseline. Read as DNA, the sequence is TGTGCCAGCAGCCCGCCCGGACAGGGGGGAGATGAGCAGTTCTTC. It specifies CASSPPGQGGDEQFF.